These T cell receptor beta chains were read from a single sample in a study of response to subunit inactivated influenza vaccine. TCRdb called the RT-PCR reads again in MiXCR, with one record for every CDR3 protein. This sample carries some 600,000 distinct CDR3 sequences, 13% to 15% of them seen once, and the ten largest clones take approximately 7.6%. Sequenced here: PBMCs from blood, sampled 14 to 15 days before vaccination. These TCRs come from a man aged 50-59 years who received an inactivated influenza vaccine. Both conserved end residues are part of each CDR3. A D gene is named only where the DNA matches it firmly. A clone size is listed for some rows: how often the clone was seen (once, few, many), or a class if it is expanded.

clone size	CDR3 length	V gene	J gene	D gene	CDR3 protein	CDR3 DNA
few	15	TRBV20-1	TRBJ2-5	TRBD1	CSALRVPGGPGTQYF	TGCAGTGCCCTGAGGGTTCCAGGGGGCCCTGGGACCCAGTACTTC
NA	14	TRBV18	TRBJ1-1	TRBD1	CASSPTGADTEAFF	TGTGCCAGCTCACCGACAGGGGCGGACACTGAAGCTTTCTTT
few	14	TRBV10-3	TRBJ2-7	NA	CAIRSSSGTYEQYF	TGTGCCATCAGGTCAAGCTCGGGGACCTACGAGCAGTACTTC
NA	15	TRBV7-2	TRBJ2-5	NA	CASSLDGREEETQYF	TGTGCCAGCAGCTTAGATGGTAGGGAAGAAGAGACCCAGTACTTC
NA	14	TRBV7-9	TRBJ1-3	NA	CASLVDRSGNTIYF	TGTGCCAGCCTAGTGGATCGCTCTGGAAACACCATATATTTT
NA	11	TRBV29-1	TRBJ2-1	NA	CSVVGEAEQFF	TGCAGCGTGGTAGGGGAGGCTGAGCAGTTCTTC
NA	13	TRBV2	TRBJ2-7	TRBD1	CASSADRGIEQYF	TGTGCCAGCAGTGCTGACAGGGGGATTGAGCAGTACTTC
NA	16	TRBV4-3	TRBJ2-3	NA	CASSPFGGPRTDTQYF	TGCGCCAGCAGCCCGTTTGGCGGCCCGCGCACAGATACGCAGTATTTT
NA	15	TRBV4-1	TRBJ2-5	TRBD1	CASSQDDRGWETQYF	TGCGCCAGCAGCCAAGACGACAGGGGTTGGGAGACCCAGTACTTC
few	15	TRBV7-2	TRBJ2-1	TRBD2	CASSPTSGRWDEQFF	TGTGCCAGCAGCCCCACTAGCGGGCGGTGGGATGAGCAGTTCTTC
few	17	TRBV2	TRBJ2-1	TRBD2	CASSDGTSGRVYNEQFF	TGTGCCAGCAGTGACGGGACTAGCGGGAGGGTATATAATGAGCAGTTCTTC
many	13	TRBV12-3/TRBV12-4	TRBJ2-5	NA	CASSLQGMKTQYF	TGTGCCAGCAGTTTGCAGGGGATGAAGACCCAGTACTTC
few	16	TRBV27	TRBJ2-6	NA	CASSYSEGSGANVLTF	TGTGCCAGCAGTTACTCGGAGGGGTCTGGGGCCAACGTCCTGACTTTC
few	14	TRBV5-5	TRBJ2-7	NA	CASSFTGARGEQYF	TGTGCCAGCAGCTTCACGGGTGCCAGGGGCGAGCAGTACTTC
NA	13	TRBV6-1	TRBJ2-3	NA	CASSEEPTDTQYF	TGTGCCAGCAGTGAAGAACCCACAGATACGCAGTATTTT
few	14	TRBV2	TRBJ2-2	TRBD2	CASMGLRNTGELFF	TGTGCCAGCATGGGACTACGTAACACCGGGGAGCTGTTTTTT
NA	15	TRBV28	TRBJ2-3	TRBD2	CASSSRGLGTDTQYF	TGTGCCAGCAGTAGCCGTGGACTAGGCACAGATACGCAGTATTTT
few	15	TRBV7-9	TRBJ2-2	NA	CASSLGVTNTGELFF	TGTGCCAGCAGCTTAGGGGTGACGAACACCGGGGAGCTGTTTTTT
NA	13	TRBV12-3/TRBV12-4	TRBJ2-3	NA	CASSLAGRAGVYF	TGTGCCAGCAGTTTAGCGGGTCGGGCAGGTGTATATTTT
NA	15	TRBV25-1	TRBJ2-2	NA	CASSDHDSYTGELFF	TGTGCCAGCAGTGACCACGACAGTTACACCGGGGAGCTGTTTTTT
NA	16	TRBV3-1	TRBJ2-3	NA	CASSPQGSGVGGTQYF	TGTGCCAGCAGTCCCCAGGGGTCCGGGGTCGGTGGTACGCAGTATTTT
few	13	TRBV12-3/TRBV12-4	TRBJ1-5	NA	CASSFSRSQPQHF	TGTGCCAGCAGTTTCTCGAGGAGTCAGCCCCAGCATTTT